Listed below are T cell receptor beta chains from one sample, sequenced in a study of Graves' ophthalmopathy and Graves' hyperthyroidism. MiXCR, run by TCRdb on the multiplex PCR reads, gives a single entry per CDR3 protein. Among more than 1,000,000 distinct CDR3 sequences, less than 45% were seen once, and the ten largest hold approximately 12%. Sequences were obtained from peripheral blood or thyroid tissue (not recorded which). The receptors were sampled from an adult man with Graves' hyperthyroidism. The CDR3 runs from the conserved cysteine through the conserved F or W. The D gene is left open where the match is weak. A row's size may be missing; if present it is once, few, many or a size class.

TRBJ1-6,many,TRBV10-3,TRBD1,CAISDPGQGYNSPLHF,TGTGCCATCAGTGACCCTGGACAGGGGTATAATTCACCCCTCCACTTT
TRBJ1-6,many,TRBV9,-,CASSVEGDNSPLHF,TGTGCCAGCAGCGTAGAAGGTGATAATTCACCCCTCCACTTT
TRBJ1-5,many,TRBV10-3,-,CAISENPYRDNNQPQHF,TGTGCCATCAGTGAGAACCCCTACAGAGACAACAATCAGCCCCAGCATTTT
TRBJ2-5,-,TRBV11-2,-,CASGIIAAETQYF,TGTGCCAGCGGCATCATAGCGGCCGAGACCCAGTACTTC
TRBJ2-5,many,TRBV2,-,CASRGGGTGQETQYF,TGTGCCAGCAGGGGGGGGGGGACAGGTCAAGAGACCCAGTACTTC
TRBJ2-7,-,TRBV4-3,TRBD2,CASSQSSGGAYEQYF,TGCGCCAGCAGCCAGTCTAGCGGGGGGGCCTACGAGCAGTACTTC
TRBJ1-6,many,TRBV7-8,TRBD1,CASSTVPHRQGIESPLHF,TGTGCCAGCAGCACAGTCCCTCACAGACAGGGAATAGAATCACCCCTCCACTTT
TRBJ1-1,-,TRBV11-2,-,CASSQGMQKNTEAFF,TGTGCCAGCAGCCAAGGAATGCAGAAGAACACTGAAGCTTTCTTT
TRBJ1-2,many,TRBV19,-,CASSRGYGYTF,TGTGCCAGCAGTCGGGGCTATGGCTACACCTTC
TRBJ1-1,many,TRBV12-3/TRBV12-4,-,CASSQDTVGAFF,TGTGCCAGCAGTCAAGACACGGTCGGAGCTTTCTTT
TRBJ1-4,-,TRBV12-3/TRBV12-4,-,CASSSDGRQGDTNEKLFF,TGTGCCAGCAGTTCCGACGGGCGGCAGGGTGACACTAATGAAAAACTGTTTTTT
TRBJ2-7,-,TRBV20-1,-,CSALLGEYEQYF,TGCAGTGCGTTGCTGGGGGAGTACGAGCAGTACTTC
TRBJ2-7,-,TRBV7-9,-,CASSRRTEPYEQYF,TGTGCCAGCAGCCGACGGACAGAGCCCTACGAGCAGTACTTC
TRBJ2-7,-,TRBV20-1,TRBD1,CSARGQGFLYEQYF,TGCAGTGCTAGGGGACAGGGTTTCCTCTACGAGCAGTACTTC
TRBJ2-5,-,TRBV10-3,TRBD2,CAIGSGAQETQYF,TGTGCCATTGGCAGCGGGGCCCAAGAGACCCAGTACTTC
TRBJ2-5,-,TRBV4-3,-,CASSPRWGVQETQYF,TGCGCCAGCAGCCCAAGATGGGGAGTCCAAGAGACCCAGTACTTC
TRBJ1-4,-,TRBV7-2,-,CASSLDRGVNEKLFF,TGTGCCAGCAGCTTAGATCGGGGCGTAAATGAAAAACTGTTTTTT
TRBJ2-2,-,TRBV7-2,-,CDSSFYICSARAQGRSGELFF,-
TRBJ1-1,-,TRBV10-3,-,CASTQLAGQQAEAFF,TGTGCCAGCACCCAACTAGCCGGGCAGCAAGCTGAAGCTTTCTTT
TRBJ1-2,many,TRBV5-1,-,CASRGSMTANYGYTF,TGCGCCAGCAGAGGGTCAATGACCGCTAACTATGGCTACACCTTC
TRBJ1-1,many,TRBV14,-,CASSQDLGWGNTEAFF,TGTGCCAGCAGCCAAGATCTGGGCTGGGGGAACACTGAAGCTTTCTTT
TRBJ2-3,few,TRBV5-5,-,CASSFGPNTDTQYF,TGTGCCAGCAGCTTCGGGCCCAACACAGATACGCAGTATTTT
TRBJ2-5,-,TRBV7-8,-,CASTSSQEETQYF,TGTGCCAGCACCTCATCCCAGGAAGAGACCCAGTACTTC
TRBJ2-7,many,TRBV4-3,TRBD1,CASSQHRGSEYEQYF,TGCGCCAGCAGCCAACACAGGGGATCAGAGTACGAGCAGTACTTC
TRBJ2-2,-,TRBV7-9,-,CASSLVEDSNTGELFF,TGTGCCAGCAGCTTGGTAGAGGACAGTAACACCGGGGAGCTGTTTTTT
TRBJ2-5,many,TRBV7-9,TRBD2,CASSLRSGALQETQYF,TGTGCCAGCAGCTTACGGAGCGGGGCACTCCAAGAGACCCAGTACTTC
TRBJ2-7,few,TRBV25-1,TRBD2,CASEGGGYEQYF,TGTGCCAGTGAAGGCGGGGGCTACGAGCAGTACTTC
TRBJ1-6,many,TRBV7-9,TRBD1,CASSSTLDRGQSPLHF,TGTGCCAGCAGCTCGACCTTGGACAGGGGGCAATCACCCCTCCACTTT
TRBJ2-7,many,TRBV7-6,-,CASSLAGFEQYF,TGTGCCAGCAGCTTAGCAGGGTTTGAGCAGTACTTC
TRBJ2-5,few,TRBV5-1,-,CASSLIGAGETQYF,TGCGCCAGCAGCTTGATCGGGGCAGGAGAGACCCAGTACTTC
TRBJ1-1,many,TRBV10-1,-,CASSESGRGNTEAFF,TGCGCCAGCAGTGAGTCGGGCAGGGGAAACACTGAAGCTTTCTTT
TRBJ2-5,-,TRBV7-8,TRBD1,CASSLVFLAGGGTTQYF,TGTGCCAGCAGCTTAGTGTTCCTAGCAGGGGGTGGAACGACCCAGTACTTC
TRBJ2-7,many,TRBV20-1,TRBD2,CSARVGGGGHEQYF,TGCAGTGCTAGAGTTGGCGGGGGTGGCCACGAGCAGTACTTC
TRBJ1-1,many,TRBV7-2,-,CASSFVVTEAFF,TGTGCCAGCAGCTTTGTCGTCACTGAAGCTTTCTTT
TRBJ1-1,-,TRBV20-1,-,CSLRQAWNTEAFF,TGCAGTCTACGACAGGCATGGAACACTGAAGCTTTCTTT
TRBJ2-5,-,TRBV28,TRBD2,CASRKLAGLQETQYF,TGTGCCAGCAGGAAACTAGCGGGGTTACAAGAGACCCAGTACTTC
TRBJ1-5,-,TRBV2,-,CATSDLGRSNQPQHF,TGTGCCACCAGTGATTTGGGGAGGAGCAATCAGCCCCAGCATTTT
TRBJ1-2,many,TRBV10-3,-,CAIASSGSANGYTF,TGTGCCATCGCCTCCTCCGGCTCCGCGAATGGCTACACCTTC
TRBJ1-3,once,TRBV29-1,TRBD1,CSQVSDRGPRAGNTIYF,TGCAGCCAAGTGAGTGACAGGGGGCCTCGCGCTGGAAACACCATATATTTT
TRBJ1-2,few,TRBV28,-,CASREHREMDYGYTF,TGTGCCAGCAGGGAACACAGGGAGATGGACTATGGCTACACCTTC
TRBJ2-7,-,TRBV9,-,CASRGELRSEQYF,TGTGCCAGCAGGGGGGAGTTAAGGTCCGAGCAGTACTTC
TRBJ2-7,-,TRBV28,-,CASSYRRFTYEQYF,TGTGCCAGCAGTTATAGGAGGTTTACCTACGAGCAGTACTTC
TRBJ1-2,-,TRBV5-1,-,CASSFGVLDYGYTF,TGCGCCAGCAGCTTTGGAGTGCTTGACTATGGCTACACCTTC
TRBJ2-7,many,TRBV12-3/TRBV12-4,TRBD2,CASSLGLAVYEQYF,TGTGCCAGCAGTTTGGGACTAGCGGTCTACGAGCAGTACTTC
TRBJ1-2,many,TRBV7-9,-,CASSTVGQPYYGYTF,TGTGCCAGCAGCACTGTGGGGCAGCCCTATTATGGCTACACCTTC
TRBJ1-2,many,TRBV10-1,-,CASSGDTVGDYGYTF,TGCGCCAGCAGTGGGGACACCGTGGGTGACTATGGCTACACCTTC
TRBJ2-5,many,TRBV11-1,-,CASESLETQYF,TGTGCCAGCGAGAGTTTGGAGACCCAGTACTTC
TRBJ1-5,many,TRBV7-8,-,CASSLVGGRVTKPQHF,TGTGCCAGCAGCTTAGTGGGGGGCAGGGTAACGAAGCCCCAGCATTTT
TRBJ1-6,few,TRBV10-2,-,CASSRDGNSYNSPLHF,TGTGCCAGCAGCCGGGACGGGAACTCCTATAATTCACCCCTCCACTTT
TRBJ1-1,many,TRBV9,-,CASKQGAENTEAFF,TGTGCCAGCAAACAGGGAGCCGAGAACACTGAAGCTTTCTTT
TRBJ1-5,many,TRBV6-5,TRBD1,CASRTGTQPQHF,TGTGCCAGCAGGACAGGGACTCAGCCCCAGCATTTT
TRBJ1-5,-,TRBV10-3,-,CASTHHAGTLGNQPQHF,TGTGCCAGCACCCACCACGCCGGGACCCTGGGCAATCAGCCCCAGCATTTT
TRBJ2-7,-,TRBV9,TRBD1,CASSATGTGSLYEQYF,TGTGCCAGCAGCGCCACCGGGACAGGGAGCCTTTACGAGCAGTACTTC
TRBJ2-7,-,TRBV25-1,-,CASSWAPDTYEQYF,TGTGCCAGCAGTTGGGCTCCCGATACCTACGAGCAGTACTTC
TRBJ1-1,many,TRBV5-1,-,CASSQEQRGTEAFF,TGCGCCAGCAGCCAAGAACAGAGAGGAACTGAAGCTTTCTTT